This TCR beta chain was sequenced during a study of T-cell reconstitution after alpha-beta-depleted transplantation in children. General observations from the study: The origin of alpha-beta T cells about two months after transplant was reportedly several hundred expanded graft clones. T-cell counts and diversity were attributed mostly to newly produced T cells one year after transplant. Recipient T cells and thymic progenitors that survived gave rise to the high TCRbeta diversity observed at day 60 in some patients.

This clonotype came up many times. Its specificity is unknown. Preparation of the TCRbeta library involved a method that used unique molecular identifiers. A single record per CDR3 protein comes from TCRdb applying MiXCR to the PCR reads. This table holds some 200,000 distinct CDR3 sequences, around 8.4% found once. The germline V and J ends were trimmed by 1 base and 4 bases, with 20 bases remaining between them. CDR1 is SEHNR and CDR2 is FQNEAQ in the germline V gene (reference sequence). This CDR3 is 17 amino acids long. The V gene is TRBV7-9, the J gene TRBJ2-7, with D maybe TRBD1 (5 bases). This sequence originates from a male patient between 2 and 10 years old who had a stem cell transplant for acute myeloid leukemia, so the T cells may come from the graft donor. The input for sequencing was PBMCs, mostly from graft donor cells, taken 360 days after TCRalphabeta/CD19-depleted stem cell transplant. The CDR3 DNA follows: TGTGCCAGCAGCTTAGTTCATGGGGCAGGTAACCAATACGAGCAGTACTTC. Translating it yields CASSLVHGAGNQYEQYF.